These T cell receptor beta chains were read from a single sample in a study of technical replicates of blood from several donors. Assay used: immunoSEQ multiplex PCR; TCRdb lists only in-frame clones, some missing. The sample gives over 55,000 clones, around 97% of which show up once; over 0.2% is in the top ten. The sequenced sample was T cells isolated from PBMCs. The receptor set was obtained from a human donor in good health. CDR3s leave out the opening cysteine and the closing phenylalanine or tryptophan. Only some rows state a clone size, as once, few, many or a class for expanded clones.

TRBV6-5	.	ASSYRRQLANYGYT
TRBV29-1	.	SVEGREGQETQY
TRBV7-9	.	ASSLSTGGDYGYT
TRBV9	.	ASSGATGPSNTGELF
TRBV29-1	.	SVVSSSYEQY
TRBV9	once	ASSGDSNEQF
TRBV6-5	.	ASRTDRGNEQF
TRBV6-1	.	ASSVDGQFYNSPLH
TRBV11-2	.	ASSLAGYDEQF
TRBV28	.	ASSPVASSNTGELF
TRBV25-1	.	ASTREVGSPLH
TRBV10-1	.	ASSESGRPKQY
TRBV5-6	.	ASSPDRFYEQY
TRBV30	.	AWRPAGLYNSPLH
TRBV12-5	.	ASGLVAGGRFYNEQF
TRBV6-1	.	ASRVSDRAPDEQY
TRBV18	.	ASSPNPPRGKNQPQH
TRBV6-1	few	ASREGGSNQPQH
TRBV11-2	.	ASSLVRGSYNEQF
TRBV25-1	.	ASKDRGSPNSPLH
TRBV6-1	.	ASSGYEQGH
TRBV20-1	.	SASGGYEQY
TRBV9	.	ASTKEGQPYNEQF
TRBV5-1	.	ASSLAAGGVPDTQY
TRBV30	.	AWSEVGGTGYEQY
TRBV6-4	.	ASAQDRFSTEAF
TRBV28	few	ASSLLGPRSGQTEETQY
TRBV5-6	.	ASSFSVSYNEQF
TRBV2	.	ASALESLNTEAF
TRBV25-1	.	ASSEWGLSGNTIY
TRBV4-1	.	ASSPGLAQSEQF
TRBV5-4	few	ASSSRAGQETQY
TRBV25-1	.	ASSEWGVNPPGELF
TRBV5-6	.	ASSSDNNEQF
TRBV28	.	ASSSNAEAF
TRBV18	.	ASSPRDQTGNQPQH
TRBV6-5	.	ASSYRSDSPLH
TRBV7-7	.	ASSLGRTYEQY
TRBV27	.	ASSFGLAGLWEQY
TRBV6-5	.	ASRILAGETQY
TRBV27	.	ASSSNFYEQY
TRBV27	.	ASSLSGTGLTGELF
TRBV5-1	.	ASSLMAGVEQY
TRBV6-1	.	ASQGYPLNEQY
TRBV29-1	.	SGGEGGGDTEAF
TRBV18	.	ASRTSGEVPNEQF